The entry below describes one T cell receptor (beta chain). This clone appeared a few times. Its antigen is currently not known. The input lacks base qualities; no much larger clone sits a single base away. The data originate from a study of radiotherapy plus CTLA-4 blockade in lung cancer (dated by TCRdb to 2016 to 2019). Describing the broader study: Among the enrolled patients, about 19% had an objective response, and 25% to 35% reached disease control.

Broad study findings and their caveats: Increased serum interferon-beta after radiation, together with early dynamic changes in blood T cell clones, were reported to be the strongest predictors of response. After treatment with radiotherapy and ipilimumab, TCR clones that originated in tumors expanded in peripheral blood.

The method behind the library was the immunoSEQ multiplex PCR assay. TCRdb limited this immuneACCESS table to in-frame rearrangements with V and J called. A share of clones is missing; checked studies link under half to unresolved V genes, and the rest is unexplained. The sample table records roughly 50,000 clones; 76% of these occur just once. The ten largest clones represent around 10% of the sample. Including the terminal cysteine and phenylalanine, the CDR3 comprises 14 residues. The only DNA kept is the CDR3, 42 bases in frame from the first base. Trimming removed 5 bases from V and 2 bases from J; the gene matches leave 5 bases unexplained. CDR1 is given as LNHDA and CDR2 as SQIVND, both from the germline V gene (reference sequence). In this study, focal radiation therapy paired with CTLA-4 blockade (ipilimumab) was tested in patients who had chemo-refractory metastatic non-small-cell lung cancer.

This sample comprised peripheral blood, obtained from a patient treated with radiotherapy plus ipilimumab. This sequence originates from a human donor with non-small cell lung cancer who had stable disease on radiotherapy plus ipilimumab. The V and J segments used are TRBV19 and TRBJ1-2; 7 central bases correspond to TRBD1. The DNA sequence reads TGTGCCAGTAGTTCGGTGGACAGGAACTATGGCTACACCTTC. Translation gives CASSSVDRNYGYTF. Reference TRBV19 and TRBJ1-2 proteins supply the regions before and after the CDR3; the full variable domain is: DGGITQSPKYLFRKEGQNVTLSCEQNLNHDAMYWYRQDPGQGLRLIYYSQIVNDFQKGDIAEGYSVSREKKESFPLTVTSAQKNPTAFYLCASSSVDRNYGYTFGSGTRLTVV.